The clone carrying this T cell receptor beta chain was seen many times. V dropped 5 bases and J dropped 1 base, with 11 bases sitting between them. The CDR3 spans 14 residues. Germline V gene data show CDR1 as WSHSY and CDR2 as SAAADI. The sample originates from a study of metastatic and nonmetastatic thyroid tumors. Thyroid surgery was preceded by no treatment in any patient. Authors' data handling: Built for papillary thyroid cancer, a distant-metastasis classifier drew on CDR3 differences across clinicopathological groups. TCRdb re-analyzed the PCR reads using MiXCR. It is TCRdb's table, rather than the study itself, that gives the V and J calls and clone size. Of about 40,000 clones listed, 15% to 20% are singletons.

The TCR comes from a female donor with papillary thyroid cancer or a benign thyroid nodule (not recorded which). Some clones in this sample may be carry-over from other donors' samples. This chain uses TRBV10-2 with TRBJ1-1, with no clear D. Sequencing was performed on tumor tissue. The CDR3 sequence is CASSPDLGNTEAFF. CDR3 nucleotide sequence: TGCGCCAGCAGTCCCGACCTGGGGAACACTGAAGCTTTCTTT.